The clone carrying this T cell receptor (beta chain) was picked up many times. The data originate from a study of early T cells in non-severe SARS-CoV-2 infection. CDR3 size: 16 residues. Deletions cut 6 bases from V and 5 bases from J, with 17 bases between. In germline, CDR1 is SGHTA, CDR2 FQGNSA. TCRdb recomputed calls from the 5' RACE reads with MiXCR, one row per CDR3 protein. The sample shows tens of thousands of distinct CDR3 sequences, roughly 6% of them seen only once. The receptor's source is an adult who was a healthcare worker with PCR-confirmed SARS-CoV-2 infection or an uninfected control (not recorded which). The chain uses TRBV7-2 and TRBJ1-6; possibly TRBD1 for D (6 bases). The sample comprised whole blood. CDR3 loop: CASRALQGFHNSPLHF. The DNA for the CDR3 is TGTGCCAGCAGGGCTTTACAGGGATTTCATAATTCACCCCTCCACTTT.